The clone carrying this T cell receptor beta chain was found many times. TCRdb re-analysed the PCR reads in MiXCR, keeping a single row per CDR3 protein. The table lists 300,000 to 350,000 distinct CDR3 sequences, about a fifth of them singletons. Germline values: CDR1 MNHEY, CDR2 SVGAGI. This CDR3 has 13 amino acids. Trimming removed 2 bases at V and 7 bases at J, with 11 bases between. The sample belongs to a study of molecular identifiers for immune sequencing clone quantification. The J gene is TRBJ1-1, the V gene TRBV6-5, with D possibly TRBD1 on 5 matching bases. The sample taken for sequencing was naive CD8+ T cells from blood, with Jurkat cell RNA spiked in. Subset in this sample: FACS-sorted CD8+CD4-CCR7+CD45RA+ naive T cells. The clonotype originates from a human donor in good health. Some libraries in this study had Jurkat cell RNA spiked in. The DNA of the CDR3 is TGTGCCAGCAGTTACAGGGGTTTGAGTGAAGCTTTCTTT. Translating it yields CASSYRGLSEAFF.